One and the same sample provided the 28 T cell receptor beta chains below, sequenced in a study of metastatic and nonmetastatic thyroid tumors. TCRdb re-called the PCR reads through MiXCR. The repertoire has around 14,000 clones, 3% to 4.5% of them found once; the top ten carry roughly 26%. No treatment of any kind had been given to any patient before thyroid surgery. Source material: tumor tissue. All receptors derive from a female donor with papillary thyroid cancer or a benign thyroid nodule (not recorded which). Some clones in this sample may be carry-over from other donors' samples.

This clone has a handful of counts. The CDR3, as DNA: TGTGCCAGCAGTTCCTTGACAGGGGGCGCGGGGGGCTACACCTTC. It translates to CASSSLTGGAGGYTF. This chain uses TRBV28 with TRBJ1-2; TRBD1 aligns across 10 bases. The CDR3 length is 15 residues. Germline V lookup: CDR1 MDHEN, CDR2 SYDVKM. The trim removed 4 bases at V and 8 bases at J, leaving 10 bases unmatched.

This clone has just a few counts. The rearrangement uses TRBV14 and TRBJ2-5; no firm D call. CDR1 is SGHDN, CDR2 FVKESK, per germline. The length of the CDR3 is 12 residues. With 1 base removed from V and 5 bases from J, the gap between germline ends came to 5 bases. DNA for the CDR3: TGTGCCAGCAGCCAAGGATGGGAGACCCAGTACTTC. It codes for CASSQGWETQYF.

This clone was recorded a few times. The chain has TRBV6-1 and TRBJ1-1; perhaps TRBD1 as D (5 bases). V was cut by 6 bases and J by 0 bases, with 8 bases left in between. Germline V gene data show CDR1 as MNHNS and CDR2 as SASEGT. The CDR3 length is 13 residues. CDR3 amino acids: CASSRTLNTEAFF. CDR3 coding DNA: TGTGCCAGCAGCAGGACACTGAACACTGAAGCTTTCTTT.

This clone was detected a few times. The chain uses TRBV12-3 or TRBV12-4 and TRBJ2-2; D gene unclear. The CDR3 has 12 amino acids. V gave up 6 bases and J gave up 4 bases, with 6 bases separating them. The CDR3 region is CASRKRTGELFF. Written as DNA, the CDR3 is TGTGCCAGCAGAAAACGCACCGGGGAGCTGTTTTTT.

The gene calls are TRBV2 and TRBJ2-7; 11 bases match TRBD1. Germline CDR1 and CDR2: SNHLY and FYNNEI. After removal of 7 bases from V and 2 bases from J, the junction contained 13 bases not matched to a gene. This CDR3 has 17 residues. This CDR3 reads CASNIIGGTGGPYEQYF. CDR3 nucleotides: TGTGCCAGCAACATTATTGGGGGGACAGGGGGACCCTACGAGCAGTACTTC. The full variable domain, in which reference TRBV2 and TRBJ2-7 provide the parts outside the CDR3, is EPEVTQTPSHQVTQMGQEVILRCVPISNHLYFYWYRQILGQKVEFLVSFYNNEISEKSEIFDDQFSVERPDGSNFTLKIRSTKLEDSAMYFCASNIIGGTGGPYEQYFGPGTRLTVT.

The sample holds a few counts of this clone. The CDR3 protein is CASSLHVGHSNQPQHF. The CDR3 bases are TGTGCCAGCAGTTTACATGTCGGCCATAGCAATCAGCCCCAGCATTTT. This chain connects TRBV28 to TRBJ1-5; D is uncertain. V lost 2 bases, J lost 0 bases, and 11 bases lay in between. Germline V lookup: CDR1 MDHEN, CDR2 SYDVKM. The CDR3 contains 16 residues.

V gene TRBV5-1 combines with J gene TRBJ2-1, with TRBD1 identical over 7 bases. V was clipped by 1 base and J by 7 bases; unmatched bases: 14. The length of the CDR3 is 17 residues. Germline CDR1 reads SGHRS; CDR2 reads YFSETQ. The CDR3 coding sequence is TGCGCCAGCAGCTTGTTAGGGGGCGGGCGGTTTGCAAATGAGCAGTTCTTC. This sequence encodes CASSLLGGGRFANEQFF.

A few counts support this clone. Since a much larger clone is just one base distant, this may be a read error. The CDR3 DNA follows: TGTGCCAGCAGGGGGTCGGGAAACACTGAAGTTTTCTTT. Residues: CASRGSGNTEVFF. The gene calls are TRBV11-3 and TRBJ1-1; D is ambiguous. Germline V gene data show CDR1 as SGHNT and CDR2 as YENEEA. The CDR3 contains 13 residues.

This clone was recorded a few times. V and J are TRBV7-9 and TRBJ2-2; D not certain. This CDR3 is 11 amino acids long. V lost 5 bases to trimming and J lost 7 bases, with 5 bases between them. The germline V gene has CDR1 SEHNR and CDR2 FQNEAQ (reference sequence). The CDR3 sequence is CASSPGGELFF. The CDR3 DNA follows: TGTGCCAGCAGCCCGGGCGGGGAGCTGTTTTTT.

CDR3 bases: TGTGCCAGCAGTTTAGGGGGCAGCGAGAATTCACCCCTCCACTTT. As protein: CASSLGGSENSPLHF. The chain is built from TRBV28 and TRBJ1-6; tentative D call: TRBD1 (6 bases). The CDR3 length is 15 residues. Germline CDR1 is MDHEN and CDR2 is SYDVKM. V was shortened by 2 bases and J by 7 bases, with 12 bases between the two germline ends.

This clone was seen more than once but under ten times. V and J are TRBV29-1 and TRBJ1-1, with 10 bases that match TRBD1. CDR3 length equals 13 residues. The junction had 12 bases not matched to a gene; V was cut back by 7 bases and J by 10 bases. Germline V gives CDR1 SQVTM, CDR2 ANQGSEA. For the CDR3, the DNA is TGCAGCGCCGTGGAGACAGGGGGCCTAGGAGCTTTCTTT. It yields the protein CSAVETGGLGAFF. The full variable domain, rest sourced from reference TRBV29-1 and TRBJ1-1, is SAVISQKPSRDICQRGTSLTIQCQVDSQVTMMFWYRQQPGQSLTLIATANQGSEATYESGFVIDKFPISRPNLTFSTLTVSNMSPEDSSIYLCSAVETGGLGAFFGQGTRLTVV.

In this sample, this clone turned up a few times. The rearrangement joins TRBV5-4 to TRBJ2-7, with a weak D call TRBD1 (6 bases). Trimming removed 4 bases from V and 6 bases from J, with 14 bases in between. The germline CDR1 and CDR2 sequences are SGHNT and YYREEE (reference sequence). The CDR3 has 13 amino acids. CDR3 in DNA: TGTGCCAGCAGCCTGGACAGTCTAGTCGAGCAGTACTTC. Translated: CASSLDSLVEQYF.

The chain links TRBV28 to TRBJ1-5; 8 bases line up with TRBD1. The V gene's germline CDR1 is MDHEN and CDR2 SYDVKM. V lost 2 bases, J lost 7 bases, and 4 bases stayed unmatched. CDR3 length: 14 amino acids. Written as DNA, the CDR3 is TGTGCCAGCAGTTTAACAGGGGGAAGACAGCCCCAGCATTTT. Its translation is CASSLTGGRQPQHF.

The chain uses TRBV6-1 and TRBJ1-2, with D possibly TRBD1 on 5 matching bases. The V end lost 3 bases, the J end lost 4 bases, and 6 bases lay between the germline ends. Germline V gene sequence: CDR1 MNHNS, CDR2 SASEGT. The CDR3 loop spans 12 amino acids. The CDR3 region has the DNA TGTGCCAGCAGTGATGGGGCCTATGGCTACACCTTC. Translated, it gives CASSDGAYGYTF.

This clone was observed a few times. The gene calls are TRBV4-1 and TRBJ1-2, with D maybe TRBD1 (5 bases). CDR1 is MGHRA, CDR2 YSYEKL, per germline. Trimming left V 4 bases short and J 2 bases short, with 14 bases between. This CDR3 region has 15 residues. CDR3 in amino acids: CASSPREGINYGYTF. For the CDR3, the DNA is TGCGCCAGCAGCCCCCGGGAGGGGATAAACTATGGCTACACCTTC.

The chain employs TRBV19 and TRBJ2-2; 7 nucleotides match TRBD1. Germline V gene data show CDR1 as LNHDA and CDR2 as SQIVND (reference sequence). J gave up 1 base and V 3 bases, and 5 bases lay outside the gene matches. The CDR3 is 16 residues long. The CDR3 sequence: CASSILTGVNTGELFF. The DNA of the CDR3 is TGTGCCAGTAGTATCCTCACAGGGGTGAACACCGGGGAGCTGTTTTTT.

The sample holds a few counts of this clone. The CDR3 is CASSLFADLGYGYTF. CDR3 sequence (DNA): TGTGCCAGCAGTTTATTCGCGGACCTTGGGTATGGCTACACCTTC. The chain links TRBV28 to TRBJ1-2; D not resolved. CDR1 is MDHEN and CDR2 is SYDVKM in the germline V gene. Trimming took off 1 base at V and 5 bases at J, with 14 bases between the two ends. The CDR3 length is 15 residues.

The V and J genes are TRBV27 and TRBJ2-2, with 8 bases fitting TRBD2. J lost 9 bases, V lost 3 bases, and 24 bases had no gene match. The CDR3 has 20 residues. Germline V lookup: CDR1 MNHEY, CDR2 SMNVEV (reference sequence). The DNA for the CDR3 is TGTGCCAGCAGTTTGAACAGGACTTTCTCCCTAGCGGGTCCACCCAGGGAGCTGTTTTTT. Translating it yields CASSLNRTFSLAGPPRELFF.

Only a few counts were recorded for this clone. The CDR3 nucleotides read TGTGCCAGCAGTTTTCAGGTTAGTGAAGCTTTCTTT. Protein sequence: CASSFQVSEAFF. The chain recombines TRBV28 with TRBJ1-1; no clear D gene. Trimming left V 3 bases short and J 7 bases short, with 9 bases between. Germline V gene lookup returns CDR1 MDHEN and CDR2 SYDVKM. The CDR3 is 12 amino acids.

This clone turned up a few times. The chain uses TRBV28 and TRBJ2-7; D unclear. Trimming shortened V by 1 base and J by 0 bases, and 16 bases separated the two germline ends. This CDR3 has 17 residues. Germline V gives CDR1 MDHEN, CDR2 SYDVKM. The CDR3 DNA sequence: TGTGCCAGCAGTTTATTACGTTGGGCCGCCTTCTCCTACGAGCAGTACTTC. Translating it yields CASSLLRWAAFSYEQYF.

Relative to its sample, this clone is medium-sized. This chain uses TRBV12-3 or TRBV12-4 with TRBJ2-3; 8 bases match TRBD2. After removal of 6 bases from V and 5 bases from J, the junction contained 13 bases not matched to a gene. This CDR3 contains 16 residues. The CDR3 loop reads CASSPYWRGVLDTQYF. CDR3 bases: TGTGCCAGCAGCCCCTACTGGCGGGGGGTACTAGATACGCAGTATTTT.

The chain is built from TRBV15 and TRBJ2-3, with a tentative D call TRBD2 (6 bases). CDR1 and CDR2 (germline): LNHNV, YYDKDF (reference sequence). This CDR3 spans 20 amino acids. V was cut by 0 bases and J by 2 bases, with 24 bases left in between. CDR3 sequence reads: CATSRDGARSGGLNTDTQYF. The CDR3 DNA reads TGTGCCACCAGCAGAGATGGGGCTCGTAGCGGCGGACTAAACACAGATACGCAGTATTTT.

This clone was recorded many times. For the CDR3, the DNA is TGTGCCAGCAGTTTTTTAGGGGAGCTGTTTTTT. Translation: CASSFLGELFF. V and J are TRBV27 and TRBJ2-2; unclear D gene. The CDR3 is 11 residues long. Trimming pared 3 bases from V and 8 bases from J, leaving 4 bases between. Germline CDR1 reads MNHEY; CDR2 reads SMNVEV (reference sequence).

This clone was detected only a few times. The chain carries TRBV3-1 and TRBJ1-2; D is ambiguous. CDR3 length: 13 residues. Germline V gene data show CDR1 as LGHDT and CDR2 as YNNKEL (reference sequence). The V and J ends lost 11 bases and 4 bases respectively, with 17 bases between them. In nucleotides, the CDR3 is TGTGCCTCCATGGGATACTCCGGCTATGGCTACACCTTC. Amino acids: CASMGYSGYGYTF. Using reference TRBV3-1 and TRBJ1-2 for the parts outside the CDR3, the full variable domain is DTAVSQTPKYLVTQMGNDKSIKCEQNLGHDTMYWYKQDSKKFLKIMFSYNNKELIINETVPNRFSPKSPDKAHLNLHINSLELGDSAVYFCASMGYSGYGYTFGSGTRLTVV.

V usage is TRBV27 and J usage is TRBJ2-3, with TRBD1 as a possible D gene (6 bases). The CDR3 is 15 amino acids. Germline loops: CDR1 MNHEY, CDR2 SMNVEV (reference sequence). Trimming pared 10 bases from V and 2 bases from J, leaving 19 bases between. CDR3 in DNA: TGTGCCACCCAAAGGACAGTACCTACCACAGATACGCAGTATTTT. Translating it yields CATQRTVPTTDTQYF.

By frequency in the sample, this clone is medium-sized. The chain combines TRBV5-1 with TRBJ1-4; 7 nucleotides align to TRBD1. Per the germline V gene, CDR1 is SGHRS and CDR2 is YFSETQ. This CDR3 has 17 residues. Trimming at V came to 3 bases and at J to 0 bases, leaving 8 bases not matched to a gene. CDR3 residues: CASSWGQTEATNEKLFF. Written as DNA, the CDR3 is TGCGCCAGCAGCTGGGGACAGACAGAGGCAACTAATGAAAAACTGTTTTTT.

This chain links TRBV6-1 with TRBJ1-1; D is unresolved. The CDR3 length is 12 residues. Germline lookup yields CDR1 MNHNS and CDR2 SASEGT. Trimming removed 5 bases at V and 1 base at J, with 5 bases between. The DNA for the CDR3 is TGTGCCAGCAGTCCGTCGAACACTGAAGCTTTCTTT. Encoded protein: CASSPSNTEAFF.

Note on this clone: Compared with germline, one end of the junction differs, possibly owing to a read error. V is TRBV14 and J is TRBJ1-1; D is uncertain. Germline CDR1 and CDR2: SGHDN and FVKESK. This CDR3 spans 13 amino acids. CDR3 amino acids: CASSENTVTEAFF. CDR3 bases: TGTGCCAGCAGCGAAAATACGGTCACTGAGGCTTTCTTT.